A single sample gave rise to the 20 T cell receptor beta chains below, sequenced in a study of T cells after yellow fever vaccination. TCRdb recomputed calls from the 5' RACE reads with MiXCR, one row per CDR3 protein. The sample records about 220,000 distinct CDR3 sequences, about 3% being singletons. The sequenced sample was CD4+ T cells sorted from PBMCs, obtained 10 days after the yellow fever booster vaccination. These receptors were collected from a man between 18 and 29 years old who received the YFV17D yellow fever vaccine.

This clonotype was found many times. This chain connects TRBV15 to TRBJ2-7; no firm D call. V was trimmed by 0 bases and J by 3 bases, leaving 9 bases between them. CDR1 is LNHNV, CDR2 YYDKDF, per germline (reference sequence). There are 14 residues in the CDR3. The CDR3 sequence is CATSRDSRVYEQYV. CDR3 in DNA: TGTGCCACCAGCAGAGATAGTCGGGTCTACGAGCAGTACGTC.

The CDR3 here is CASSNQNRGLSTEAFF. The CDR3 nucleotides are TGTGCCAGCAGTAACCAGAACAGGGGATTAAGCACTGAAGCTTTCTTT. The chain combines TRBV6-6 with TRBJ1-1, with TRBD1 matching over 7 bases. The CDR3 covers 16 residues. After removal of 5 bases from V and 4 bases from J, the junction contained 13 bases not matched to a gene. Germline V lookup: CDR1 MNHNY, CDR2 SVGAGI (reference sequence).

This clonotype was detected a few times. The chain recombines TRBV2 with TRBJ2-5, with D perhaps matching TRBD1 or TRBD2 (5 bases each). With 6 bases removed from V and 4 bases from J, the gap between germline ends came to 15 bases. Germline loops: CDR1 SNHLY, CDR2 FYNNEI. The CDR3 length is 14 residues. The DNA of the CDR3 is TGTGCCAGCAGGGTCACTAGAAGGGGAGAGACCCAGTACTTC. Amino acid sequence: CASRVTRRGETQYF.

This clonotype has ten or more counts. The chain joins TRBV29-1 to TRBJ2-2, with TRBD1 matching 8 bases. V shed 6 bases, J shed 5 bases, and the junction held 5 bases outside the gene matches. The CDR3 is 13 residues long. CDR1 and CDR2 from the germline V gene are SQVTM and ANQGSEA. The CDR3 region has the DNA TGCAGCGTCGACAGGGGACTGACCGGGGAGCTGTTTTTT. This translates into CSVDRGLTGELFF.

This clonotype was detected many times. The chain has TRBV20-1 and TRBJ1-2; D perhaps matches TRBD1 (6 bases). Between the trimmed V and J ends, which lost 1 base and 6 bases, there was a span of 15 bases. Germline V CDR1 and CDR2: DFQATT, SNEGSKA (reference sequence). This CDR3 is built from 14 residues. Here the CDR3 DNA reads TGCAGTGCTAGAGCCGGGGGGGCAGGAGATGGCTACACCTTC. Its translation: CSARAGGAGDGYTF.

This clonotype appeared many times. This chain connects TRBV29-1 to TRBJ2-7; D is ambiguous. The V gene's germline CDR1 is SQVTM and CDR2 ANQGSEA. The CDR3 extends over 13 amino acids. The germline V and J ends were trimmed by 0 bases and 8 bases, with 14 bases remaining between them. The CDR3 nucleotides read TGCAGCGTTGAAGATAACCGGTTGAGGAAGCAGTACTTC. This encodes CSVEDNRLRKQYF.

This clonotype was detected many times. The chain employs TRBV10-3 and TRBJ1-5, with no clear D. Germline V lookup: CDR1 ENHRY, CDR2 SYGVKD. V was shortened by 0 bases and J by 7 bases, with 7 bases between the two germline ends. CDR3 length equals 13 residues. This chain's CDR3 is CAISESKPQPQHF. The CDR3 DNA follows: TGTGCCATCAGTGAGTCGAAGCCCCAGCCCCAGCATTTT.

This clonotype was counted only a few times. V gene TRBV19 combines with J gene TRBJ1-5; no firm D call. Trimming took off 5 bases at V and 7 bases at J, with 18 bases between the two ends. This CDR3 contains 15 residues. The germline CDR1 and CDR2 sequences are LNHDA and SQIVND (reference sequence). This CDR3 is CASSSHSPTLQPQHF. DNA for the CDR3: TGTGCCAGTAGTTCCCACAGCCCCACGCTGCAGCCCCAGCATTTT.

Many counts were recorded for this clonotype. The chain couples TRBV6-6 to TRBJ1-2, with TRBD1 identical over 7 bases. The V gene end was trimmed by 0 bases and the J gene end by 0 bases; junction bases not matched to a gene: 7. Germline CDR1 MNHNY, CDR2 SVGAGI (reference sequence). The CDR3 runs to 17 residues. CDR3 sequence reads: CASSYSGQANPNYGYTF. In nucleotides, the CDR3 is TGTGCCAGCAGTTACTCAGGACAGGCGAACCCTAACTATGGCTACACCTTC.

This clonotype was observed at least ten times. The chain couples TRBV7-2 to TRBJ1-1, with a possible D match to TRBD1 (6 bases). V was trimmed by 1 base and J by 11 bases, leaving 17 bases between them. The CDR3 consists of 14 residues. Germline V gives CDR1 SGHTA, CDR2 FQGNSA. The CDR3 region is CASSLGGTSGGAFF. In DNA form, the CDR3 reads TGTGCCAGCAGCTTAGGGGGGACATCGGGTGGGGCTTTCTTT.

The rearrangement uses TRBV2 and TRBJ1-1, with 8 bases matching TRBD1. V was pared by 4 bases and J by 8 bases, with 3 bases of the junction left unmatched. The germline V gene encodes CDR1 SNHLY and CDR2 FYNNEI. This CDR3 contains 12 residues. In DNA form, the CDR3 reads TGTGCCAGCAGTGGTTCAGGGGGCGAAGCTTTCTTT. Encoded protein: CASSGSGGEAFF. The entire variable domain, with the rest obtained from reference TRBV2 and TRBJ1-1, is as follows: EPEVTQTPSHQVTQMGQEVILRCVPISNHLYFYWYRQILGQKVEFLVSFYNNEISEKSEIFDDQFSVERPDGSNFTLKIRSTKLEDSAMYFCASSGSGGEAFFGQGTRLTVV.

The chain is built from TRBV7-2 and TRBJ2-5, with D perhaps TRBD1 (5 bases). Trimming left V 5 bases short and J 4 bases short, with 11 bases between. Germline lookup yields CDR1 SGHTA and CDR2 FQGNSA. This CDR3 region has 13 residues. In DNA form, the CDR3 reads TGTGCCAGCAGCCTGTGGGGCGTAGAGACCCAGTACTTC. Its protein product is CASSLWGVETQYF.

This clonotype occurred many times. CDR3 protein: CASSLSSGTNTGELFF. The DNA for the CDR3 is TGTGCCAGCAGCTTGTCTAGCGGAACGAACACCGGGGAGCTGTTTTTT. The rearrangement joins TRBV7-3 to TRBJ2-2; TRBD2 aligns across 7 bases. The V gene end was trimmed by 3 bases and the J gene end by 0 bases; junction bases not matched to a gene: 4. CDR1 is SGHTA and CDR2 is FQGTGA in the germline V gene. The CDR3 consists of 16 residues. Drawing the rest from reference TRBV7-3 and TRBJ2-2, the complete variable domain is GAGVSQTPSNKVTEKGKYVELRCDPISGHTALYWYRQSLGQGPEFLIYFQGTGAADDSGLPNDRFFAVRPEGSVSTLKIQRTERGDSAVYLCASSLSSGTNTGELFFGEGSRLTVL.

The sample holds a few counts of this clonotype. This could be a read error, since a much larger clone is one nucleotide away. This sequence joins TRBV5-1 and TRBJ2-5; 10 positions match TRBD1. The germline gives CDR1 SGHRS, CDR2 YFSETQ. Trimming removed 2 bases from V and 3 bases from J; junction bases left unmatched: 4. The CDR3 runs 15 residues. The CDR3: CASSFAGTGEETQYF. The CDR3 DNA reads as TGCGCCAGCAGCTTCGCCGGGACAGGGGAAGAGACCCAGTACTTC. The full variable domain, completed using reference TRBV5-1 and TRBJ2-5, is KAGVTQTPRYLIKTRGQQVTLSCSPISGHRSVSWYQQTPGQGLQFLFEYFSETQRNKGNFPGRFSGRQFSNSRSEMNVSTLELGDSALYLCASSFAGTGEETQYFGPGTRLLVL.

The chain employs TRBV7-9 and TRBJ2-2, with 7 bases lining up with TRBD1. The ends lost 7 bases at V and 1 base at J; junction bases unmatched: 9. The CDR3 spans 16 residues. CDR1 SEHNR and CDR2 FQNEAQ come from the germline V gene (reference sequence). CDR3 bases: TGTGCCAGCACCCTCGGGGACAGACGGAACACCGGGGAGCTGTTTTTT. Its protein is CASTLGDRRNTGELFF.

CDR3 DNA: TGTGCCAGCTCACCTGGGACAGTTTTGGTCTCTGGAAACACCATATATTTT. Translated, it gives CASSPGTVLVSGNTIYF. The gene calls are TRBV18 and TRBJ1-3; 7 bases fit TRBD1. Germline loops: CDR1 KGHSH, CDR2 LQKENI. The CDR3 has 17 amino acids. J gave up 0 bases and V 3 bases, and 8 bases lay outside the gene matches.

The chain links TRBV10-3 to TRBJ2-3; TRBD1 matches 10 bases. The CDR3 is 13 residues long. Germline assignment: CDR1 ENHRY and CDR2 SYGVKD. Germline trimming cut 8 bases from V and 5 bases from J; bases unmatched to any gene: 4. CDR3 sequence (DNA): TGTGCCATCGGGACAGGGGAATTAGATACGCAGTATTTT. This gives the protein CAIGTGELDTQYF.

In its sample, this clonotype was seen many times. The chain combines TRBV28 with TRBJ2-7; 7 nucleotides align to TRBD1. V trimming: 5 bases; J trimming: 1 base; junction bases outside the gene matches: 5. The germline gives CDR1 MDHEN, CDR2 SYDVKM. The CDR3 sequence is 14 residues long. For the CDR3, the DNA is TGTGCCAGCAGTACCAACAGGGGATCCTACGAGCAGTACGTC. Translated: CASSTNRGSYEQYV.

At least ten counts were recorded for this clonotype. V gene TRBV4-2 combines with J gene TRBJ1-4, with D uncertain. The germline V gene has CDR1 LGHNA and CDR2 YNFKEQ. The CDR3 runs to 14 residues. Trimming shortened V by 1 base and J by 6 bases, and 9 bases separated the two germline ends. The DNA of the CDR3 is TGTGCCAGCAGCCAAGCCCCTGGGGATGAAAAACTGTTTTTT. Protein sequence: CASSQAPGDEKLFF.

This clonotype was picked up many times. The chain recombines TRBV11-2 with TRBJ2-3; no reliable D call. V lost 3 bases to trimming and J lost 0 bases, with 7 bases between them. The CDR3 is 14 amino acids. Germline lookup yields CDR1 SGHAT and CDR2 FQNNGV. CDR3 sequence: CASSLVDSTDTQYF. The CDR3 nucleotides read TGTGCCAGCAGCTTGGTGGATAGCACAGATACGCAGTATTTT.